This T cell receptor beta chain was found in a study of T-cell reconstitution after alpha-beta-depleted transplantation in children. Molecular barcoding with unique molecular identifiers was used for the TCRbeta library. From the PCR reads, TCRdb called clonotypes with MiXCR, one entry per CDR3 protein. The sample comprises around 190,000 distinct CDR3 sequences, about 7% of which are singletons, and approximately 5.7% rests with the top ten. This clonotype was recorded many times. The target antigen is unknown. The CDR3 is 13 amino acids. V lost 5 bases, J lost 8 bases, and 4 bases stayed unmatched. The V gene's germline CDR1 is WNHNN and CDR2 SYGVQD (reference sequence). Study outcomes and limitations: From newly produced T cells came most of the T-cell counts and diversity one year after transplant. About two months after transplant, alpha-beta T cells reportedly came from several hundred expanded graft clones. It was surviving recipient T cells and thymic progenitors that gave some patients high TCRbeta diversity at day 60.

This sequence originates from a boy between 2 and 10 years old with acute lymphoblastic leukemia, due to receive a stem cell transplant. Specimen: PBMCs, collected before TCRalphabeta/CD19-depleted stem cell transplant. V and J are TRBV10-1 and TRBJ2-4; 9 nucleotides agree with TRBD2. The CDR3, as DNA: TGCGCCAGCAGTAACGCGGGAGGGCACATTCAGTACTTC. Its protein is CASSNAGGHIQYF.